These 31 T cell receptor beta chains were sequenced from one sample in a study of T cells in Graves' hyperthyroidism and ophthalmopathy. TCR beta CDR3 sequences were amplified from RNA transcripts. First-round RT-PCR with HTBI primers amplified the TCR CDR3 region. TCRdb recomputed calls from the multiplex PCR reads with MiXCR, one row per CDR3 protein. In the table there are approximately 350,000 distinct CDR3 sequences, around 15% of which are singletons. Source material: blood. The receptor source for this set is a woman in her fifties or sixties with Graves' ophthalmopathy.

This clonotype came up many times. The CDR3 DNA follows: TGCAGTGCTAGAGCATCCTTGATAGCGGGAGTCCCCCCGGGCTACAATGAGCAGTTCTTC. This codes for CSARASLIAGVPPGYNEQFF. The V call is TRBV20-1, the J call TRBJ2-1; 9 bases are a match to TRBD2. After removal of 1 base from V and 3 bases from J, the junction contained 19 bases not matched to a gene. The CDR3 contains 20 residues. Looked up from germline, CDR1 is DFQATT and CDR2 is SNEGSKA (reference sequence).

This chain links TRBV4-2 with TRBJ2-7, with 10 bases lining up with TRBD2. Germline CDR1 reads LGHNA; CDR2 reads YNFKEQ. After removal of 2 bases from V and 5 bases from J, the junction contained 6 bases not matched to a gene. There are 15 residues in the CDR3. CDR3 nucleotide sequence: TGTGCCAGCAGCCAAATCCAGCGGGAGGGCAACGAGCAGTACTTC. Protein product: CASSQIQREGNEQYF.

This clonotype showed up many times. V is TRBV3-1 and J is TRBJ2-7; no clear D. V dropped 6 bases and J dropped 1 base, with 13 bases sitting between them. Germline V CDR1 and CDR2: LGHDT, YNNKEL (reference sequence). The length of the CDR3 is 14 residues. For the CDR3, the DNA is TGTGCCAGCAGACCCACGGTTGAGTCCTACGAGCAGTACTTC. It translates to CASRPTVESYEQYF.

This clonotype was recorded many times. The V and J genes are TRBV20-1 and TRBJ2-7; 10 nucleotides line up with TRBD2. The CDR3 length is 14 residues. Germline V CDR1 and CDR2: DFQATT, SNEGSKA (reference sequence). V shed 3 bases and J 3 bases; nucleotides not matched to a gene: 5. In DNA form, the CDR3 reads TGCAGTGCTAGGCCCGGGACTAGCGACTACGAGCAGTACTTC. Its protein is CSARPGTSDYEQYF.

This clonotype has a count of ten or more. The chain uses TRBV7-9 and TRBJ2-4; D perhaps matches TRBD1 (5 bases). Trimming pared 5 bases from V and 4 bases from J, leaving 21 bases between. Germline CDR1 SEHNR, CDR2 FQNEAQ (reference sequence). The CDR3 consists of 17 residues. The CDR3 nucleotides read TGTGCCAGCAGCCCAACCCCTACAGGAGCAGCTAAAAACATTCAGTACTTC. It yields the protein CASSPTPTGAAKNIQYF.

In its sample, this clonotype was seen many times. The gene calls are TRBV2 and TRBJ1-4; no clear D. V lost 8 bases and J 0 bases, leaving 10 bases between the germline ends. The CDR3 has 14 residues. From germline, CDR1 is SNHLY and CDR2 FYNNEI. CDR3 sequence (DNA): TGTGCCAGCCAAAGGGATGCAACTAATGAAAAACTGTTTTTT. Its protein is CASQRDATNEKLFF.

The CDR3 sequence is CASTPDGTVSEQYF. For the CDR3, the DNA is TGTGCCAGCACCCCAGACGGGACAGTCTCCGAGCAGTACTTC. The chain links TRBV28 to TRBJ2-7, with 7 bases identical to TRBD1. V lost 7 bases to trimming and J lost 6 bases; unmatched junction nucleotides: 12. CDR1 is MDHEN and CDR2 is SYDVKM in the germline V gene. This CDR3 has 14 residues. Together with reference TRBV28 and TRBJ2-7, the CDR3 gives the full variable domain: DVKVTQSSRYLVKRTGEKVFLECVQDMDHENMFWYRQDPGLGLRLIYFSYDVKMKEKGDIPEGYSVSREKKERFSLILESASTNQTSMYLCASTPDGTVSEQYFGPGTRLTVT.

The chain uses TRBV27 and TRBJ2-7; tentative D call: TRBD2 (6 bases). V lost 6 bases and J 4 bases, leaving 16 bases between the germline ends. CDR3 length: 14 amino acids. Germline V gives CDR1 MNHEY, CDR2 SMNVEV (reference sequence). The CDR3 reads CASRPLAGSYEQYF. In DNA, the CDR3 is TGTGCCAGCAGACCCCTGGCGGGATCATACGAGCAGTACTTC.

CDR3 nucleotides: TGCAGCGCTGGACAGGGTAGGAAGGAGACCCAGTACTTC. It encodes CSAGQGRKETQYF. The rearrangement links TRBV29-1 to TRBJ2-5; 8 nucleotides align to TRBD1. Germline CDR1 reads SQVTM; CDR2 reads ANQGSEA. This CDR3 has 13 amino acids. Trimming cost V 7 bases and J 5 bases; bases outside gene matches: 9.

The chain employs TRBV20-1 and TRBJ2-5, with TRBD2 matching over 9 bases. The germline CDR1 and CDR2 sequences are DFQATT and SNEGSKA (reference sequence). The CDR3 is 14 amino acids. The V and J ends lost 4 bases and 0 bases, in that order; junction bases with no gene match: 3. CDR3 in amino acids: CSATTSGYQETQYF. CDR3 sequence (DNA): TGCAGTGCTACGACTAGCGGCTACCAAGAGACCCAGTACTTC.

This clonotype was seen many times. The chain uses TRBV28 and TRBJ2-5; tentative D call: TRBD2 (6 bases). The V gene lost 4 bases and the J gene lost 5 bases, with 11 bases spanning the gap. CDR1 and CDR2 (germline): MDHEN, SYDVKM. This CDR3 spans 13 amino acids. The CDR3 reads CASSYSGEETQYF. The CDR3, as DNA: TGTGCCAGCAGTTATTCGGGGGAGGAGACCCAGTACTTC.

This chain connects TRBV2 to TRBJ2-7, with TRBD2 identical over 13 bases. The CDR3 sequence is 14 residues long. Germline loops: CDR1 SNHLY, CDR2 FYNNEI. J lost 7 bases, V lost 4 bases, and 4 bases had no gene match. DNA of the CDR3: TGTGCCAGCAGTGGAACTAGCGGGAGGGTTGAGCAGTACTTC. Its translation: CASSGTSGRVEQYF.

The V gene is TRBV20-1, the J gene TRBJ2-1, with TRBD2 as a possible D gene (6 bases). V was trimmed by 3 bases and J by 0 bases, leaving 18 bases between them. The CDR3 covers 17 residues. Germline V gene lookup returns CDR1 DFQATT and CDR2 SNEGSKA (reference sequence). CDR3 in amino acids: CSASGLGRRSSYNEQFF. In DNA, the CDR3 is TGCAGTGCTAGCGGTTTGGGGAGGCGAAGCTCCTACAATGAGCAGTTCTTC.

This clonotype has ten or more counts. The gene calls are TRBV27 and TRBJ2-1; perhaps D is TRBD1 or TRBD2 (6 bases each). The CDR3 runs 12 residues. Germline CDR1 MNHEY, CDR2 SMNVEV (reference sequence). Deletions cut 3 bases from V and 10 bases from J, with 10 bases between. CDR3 amino acids: CASSFPGAEQFF. As DNA, the CDR3 is TGTGCCAGCAGTTTTCCGGGGGCCGAGCAGTTCTTC.

This clonotype showed up just a few times. The chain is built from TRBV12-3 or TRBV12-4 and TRBJ2-1, with D perhaps being TRBD1 or TRBD2 (5 bases each). This CDR3 comprises 15 residues. V dropped 6 bases and J dropped 12 bases, with 24 bases sitting between them. CDR3 DNA: TGTGCCAGCAGCGTGACCGGGACCACCCTCCGGGGGCAGTTCTTC. Translated: CASSVTGTTLRGQFF.

The rearrangement uses TRBV20-1 and TRBJ2-3; 9 bases agree with TRBD2. The CDR3 is made up of 13 amino acids. From germline, CDR1 is DFQATT and CDR2 SNEGSKA (reference sequence). V shed 5 bases, J shed 3 bases, and the junction held 3 bases outside the gene matches. The CDR3 DNA reads as TGCAGTGCTTTAGCGGGAGTGACAGATACGCAGTATTTT. Protein sequence: CSALAGVTDTQYF.

In its sample, this clonotype was seen many times. The chain carries TRBV7-2 and TRBJ1-4; perhaps TRBD1 as D (6 bases). V lost 5 bases and J lost 8, with 18 bases in between. The CDR3 consists of 15 residues. The germline gives CDR1 SGHTA, CDR2 FQGNSA. CDR3 DNA: TGTGCCAGCAGCCCCATAGGGGGGGGTGGGGAAAAACTGTTTTTT. It is translated as CASSPIGGGGEKLFF.

This clonotype showed up just once. The rearrangement links TRBV27 to TRBJ1-1; D perhaps matches TRBD1 (6 bases). This CDR3 is 13 amino acids long. The V gene's germline CDR1 is MNHEY and CDR2 SMNVEV (reference sequence). V shed 4 bases and J shed 4 bases, with 10 bases lying between them. The CDR3 nucleotides are TGTGCCAGCAGTTCAGGGGAGAGCACTGAAGCTTTCTTT. This sequence encodes CASSSGESTEAFF.

At least ten counts were recorded for this clonotype. The CDR3 loop reads CASSWDRATEAFF. The CDR3 nucleotides read TGTGCCAGCAGTTGGGACAGGGCTACTGAAGCTTTCTTT. This chain links TRBV27 with TRBJ1-1; the match to TRBD1 covers 9 bases. Germline V gene data show CDR1 as MNHEY and CDR2 as SMNVEV (reference sequence). The CDR3 sequence is 13 residues long. J lost 5 bases, V lost 4 bases, and 2 bases had no gene match.

This clonotype was seen more than once but under ten times. The chain is built from TRBV24-1 and TRBJ2-1; D is unresolved. Germline V gene lookup returns CDR1 KGHDR and CDR2 SFDVKD. Trimming left V 2 bases short and J 3 bases short, with 13 bases between. The CDR3 runs 16 residues. This CDR3 reads CATSDSPGTHYNEQFF. Here the CDR3 DNA reads TGTGCCACCAGTGATTCTCCCGGAACTCACTACAATGAGCAGTTCTTC.

A single count supports this clonotype. V usage is TRBV5-1 and J usage is TRBJ2-5, with 10 bases lining up with TRBD2. Germline assignment: CDR1 SGHRS and CDR2 YFSETQ. V was pared by 2 bases and J by 5 bases, with 6 bases of the junction left unmatched. The CDR3 runs to 15 residues. The CDR3 region is CASSFGLAEGETQYF. The CDR3 DNA sequence: TGCGCCAGCAGCTTTGGACTAGCGGAGGGGGAGACCCAGTACTTC.

This clonotype appeared a few times. The rearrangement links TRBV5-6 to TRBJ1-6, with D perhaps TRBD1 (5 bases). Trimming took 0 bases from V and 7 from J, leaving 8 bases between them. The CDR3 covers 14 residues. Germline lookup yields CDR1 SGHDT and CDR2 YYEEEE. The CDR3 loop is CASSLGDDNSPLHF. The DNA of the CDR3 is TGTGCCAGCAGCTTGGGGGACGACAATTCACCCCTCCACTTT.

This clonotype was counted at least ten times. CDR3 sequence: CASSYTPGTTTGELFF. Written as DNA, the CDR3 is TGTGCCAGCAGTTACACCCCGGGGACTACCACCGGGGAGCTGTTTTTT. The chain carries TRBV6-6 and TRBJ2-2; 7 nucleotides align to TRBD2. Germline V CDR1 and CDR2: MNHNY, SVGAGI (reference sequence). Trimming cost V 2 bases and J 4 bases; bases outside gene matches: 7. The CDR3 has 16 amino acids.

The rearrangement uses TRBV25-1 and TRBJ2-6, with 9 bases that match TRBD1. Germline V lookup: CDR1 MGHDK, CDR2 SYGVNS. Unmatched junction bases numbered 6, after V lost 4 bases and J lost 2 bases. The CDR3 sequence is 17 residues long. This CDR3 reads CASSGGTGPPGANVLTF. The CDR3 DNA follows: TGTGCCAGCAGTGGGGGGACAGGGCCACCTGGGGCCAACGTCCTGACTTTC.

This clonotype was detected many times. The chain uses TRBV6-1 and TRBJ2-1; possibly TRBD1 for D (6 bases). The CDR3 has 11 residues. Deletions cut 6 bases from V and 8 bases from J, with 8 bases between. Germline lookup yields CDR1 MNHNS and CDR2 SASEGT. The CDR3 DNA reads as TGTGCCAGCAGAACAGGGCATGAGCAGTTCTTC. Translation gives CASRTGHEQFF.

This clonotype has a count of ten or more. The chain is built from TRBV5-1 and TRBJ2-1, with 9 positions matching TRBD2. CDR1 and CDR2 from the germline V gene are SGHRS and YFSETQ. CDR3 length: 15 amino acids. Losses at the gene ends were 4 bases for V and 3 bases for J; bases not matched to a gene: 5. CDR3 region: CASSTRLADYNEQFF. CDR3 DNA: TGCGCCAGCAGCACGCGACTAGCGGACTACAATGAGCAGTTCTTC.

This clonotype has a count of ten or more. J is TRBJ2-1 and V is TRBV7-9, with 7 bases matching TRBD2. CDR1 and CDR2 (germline): SEHNR, FQNEAQ (reference sequence). The CDR3 is 15 amino acids. V lost 3 bases and J lost 5; bases outside the gene matches: 7. The DNA for the CDR3 is TGTGCCAGCAGCTTTGGTACTAGCGAGAACAATGAGCAGTTCTTC. This codes for CASSFGTSENNEQFF. Together with reference TRBV7-9 and TRBJ2-1, the CDR3 gives the full variable domain: DTGVSQNPRHKITKRGQNVTFRCDPISEHNRLYWYRQTLGQGPEFLTYFQNEAQLEKSRLLSDRFSAERPKGSFSTLEIQRTEQGDSAMYLCASSFGTSENNEQFFGPGTRLTVL.

This clonotype was found many times. This rearrangement joins TRBV28 to TRBJ2-1, with D hard to call. The CDR3 sequence is 14 residues long. Germline CDR1 MDHEN, CDR2 SYDVKM. V shed 4 bases and J shed 5 bases, with 12 bases lying between them. CDR3 protein: CASSYVSPDNEQFF. CDR3 bases: TGTGCCAGCAGTTATGTGAGTCCTGACAATGAGCAGTTCTTC.

This clonotype was counted between two and nine times. The rearrangement joins TRBV6-1 to TRBJ2-5; TRBD2 is a possible D gene (6 bases). Deletions cut 1 base from V and 5 bases from J, with 14 bases between. This CDR3 spans 15 amino acids. The germline V gene has CDR1 MNHNS and CDR2 SASEGT. CDR3 protein: CASSEGPGVGETQYF. The CDR3 coding sequence is TGTGCCAGCAGTGAAGGACCGGGAGTCGGGGAGACCCAGTACTTC.

This clonotype was counted once. This chain uses TRBV20-1 with TRBJ2-1; 10 nucleotides align to TRBD2. V was pared by 1 base and J by 0 bases, with 9 bases of the junction left unmatched. This CDR3 is 18 amino acids long. Germline CDR1 DFQATT, CDR2 SNEGSKA (reference sequence). CDR3 in amino acids: CSARGTSGTLTSYNEQFF. In nucleotides, the CDR3 is TGCAGTGCTAGAGGGACTAGCGGAACACTTACCTCCTACAATGAGCAGTTCTTC.

In its sample, this clonotype was seen once. CDR3 region: CASSPPGPAAFHEQFF. Here the CDR3 DNA reads TGTGCCAGCAGTCCCCCGGGACCAGCGGCGTTCCATGAGCAGTTCTTC. The chain couples TRBV12-3 or TRBV12-4 to TRBJ2-1; D is possibly TRBD1 or TRBD2 (5 bases each). Trimming left V 5 bases short and J 8 bases short, with 22 bases between. There are 16 residues in the CDR3.